These 29 T cell receptor beta chains originate from one sample sequenced in a study of human T cells and chemical hapten exposure. Time point indicated: healthy volunteer bleed at 6 weeks. Unfractionated whole blood was the source of the extracted total RNA. One entry per CDR3 protein results from TCRdb running MiXCR on the RACE reads. The sample holds about 65,000 distinct CDR3 sequences, about 6% seen once. The sequencing input was whole blood. The receptors derive from a female donor in good health. Some clones in this sample may be carry-over from other donors' samples.

Many counts were recorded for this clonotype. The gene calls are TRBV29-1 and TRBJ2-7; tentative D call: TRBD1 (5 bases). The ends were cut back, 5 bases at V and 6 bases at J, with 20 bases in the middle. The CDR3 extends over 14 amino acids. In germline, CDR1 is SQVTM, CDR2 ANQGSEA. The CDR3, as DNA: TGCAGCGTTTCCCCCCAGGGCAGAATGGGCGAGCAGTACTTC. The encoded protein is CSVSPQGRMGEQYF.

The table lists this clonotype with many counts. V is TRBV5-1 and J is TRBJ1-4; 7 bases match TRBD1. Germline V CDR1 and CDR2: SGHRS, YFSETQ. V gave up 4 bases and J gave up 5 bases; unmatched junction bases: 8. This CDR3 is built from 15 residues. CDR3 residues: CASSDGTALNEKLFF. The CDR3 DNA is TGCGCCAGCAGCGATGGGACAGCATTAAATGAAAAACTGTTTTTT.

This clonotype was observed at least ten times. The gene calls are TRBV29-1 and TRBJ1-4, with 8 positions matching TRBD1. This CDR3 is built from 15 residues. Looked up from germline, CDR1 is SQVTM and CDR2 is ANQGSEA. Unmatched junction bases numbered 12, after V lost 5 bases and J lost 7 bases. CDR3 DNA sequence: TGCAGCGTTAGGCAACAACCGGGACAGGCTGAAAAACTGTTTTTT. Protein product: CSVRQQPGQAEKLFF.

This clonotype appeared a few times. J is TRBJ2-7 and V is TRBV6-2 or TRBV6-3; the match to TRBD2 covers 8 bases. This CDR3 contains 13 residues. Trimming took 6 bases from V and 6 from J; bases not matched to a gene: 7. Germline V gene data show CDR1 as MNHEY and CDR2 as SVGEGT. CDR3 in amino acids: CASRRGETGEQYF. The DNA of the CDR3 is TGTGCCAGCAGGCGGGGGGAGACGGGCGAGCAGTACTTC.

This clonotype has ten or more counts. The gene calls are TRBV6-2 or TRBV6-3 and TRBJ2-3; no firm D call. The CDR3 is 12 residues long. Looked up from germline, CDR1 is MNHEY and CDR2 is SVGEGT. Trimming pared 5 bases from V and 6 bases from J, leaving 9 bases between. In DNA form, the CDR3 reads TGTGCCAGCAGTGCTCTTGGTGATACGCAGTATTTT. Translated: CASSALGDTQYF.

This clonotype was counted only a few times. The genes are TRBV6-1 and TRBJ2-3; 9 bases agree with TRBD1. The V segment lost 3 bases and the J segment 1 base; nucleotides outside the gene matches: 8. The CDR3 consists of 17 residues. Per the germline V gene, CDR1 is MNHNS and CDR2 is SASEGT. CDR3 loop: CASSDPPWTGGTDTQYF. The CDR3 region has the DNA TGTGCCAGCAGTGACCCTCCGTGGACAGGGGGCACAGATACGCAGTATTTT.

The chain is built from TRBV28 and TRBJ2-7, with a weak D call TRBD1 (5 bases). V lost 9 bases and J lost 3, with 12 bases in between. The CDR3 extends over 12 amino acids. Germline-derived CDR1 and CDR2 are MDHEN and SYDVKM. CDR3 in amino acids: CASNTGVYEQYF. CDR3 coding DNA: TGTGCCAGTAATACAGGAGTCTACGAGCAGTACTTC. Combining the CDR3 with reference TRBV28 and TRBJ2-7 gives the whole variable domain DVKVTQSSRYLVKRTGEKVFLECVQDMDHENMFWYRQDPGLGLRLIYFSYDVKMKEKGDIPEGYSVSREKKERFSLILESASTNQTSMYLCASNTGVYEQYFGPGTRLTVT.

In this sample, this clonotype turned up many times. In DNA, the CDR3 is TGCGCCAGCAGCCTGGGACTAGCGGGAGATACGCAGTATTTT. Its translation: CASSLGLAGDTQYF. The chain employs TRBV5-1 and TRBJ2-3, with 12 positions matching TRBD2. J was trimmed by 5 bases and V by 4 bases; bases with no gene match: 2. The CDR3 length is 14 residues. In germline, CDR1 is SGHRS, CDR2 YFSETQ.

This chain joins TRBV27 and TRBJ2-6, with D tentatively TRBD2 (5 bases). CDR1 is MNHEY and CDR2 is SMNVEV in the germline V gene (reference sequence). This CDR3 is 16 amino acids long. Trimming cost V 3 bases and J 0 bases, with 9 bases left between them. CDR3 sequence reads: CASSLNGGSGANVLTF. DNA for the CDR3: TGTGCCAGCAGTTTGAATGGAGGCTCTGGGGCCAACGTCCTGACTTTC.

This chain links TRBV12-3 or TRBV12-4 with TRBJ2-6, with D unclear. The CDR3 totals 16 residues. V dropped 1 base and J dropped 0 bases, with 7 bases sitting between them. CDR3 residues: CASSLGILSGANVLTF. The CDR3 nucleotides read TGTGCCAGCAGTTTAGGTATTCTCTCTGGGGCCAACGTCCTGACTTTC.

This clonotype showed up many times. The rearrangement uses TRBV10-3 and TRBJ2-1; 10 bases are a match to TRBD2. The CDR3 sequence is 18 residues long. Looked up from germline, CDR1 is ENHRY and CDR2 is SYGVKD. The V segment lost 0 bases and the J segment 0 bases; nucleotides outside the gene matches: 5. The CDR3 bases are TGTGCCATCAGTGAGTCACCTAGCGGGAGTTTCTCCTACAATGAGCAGTTCTTC. This sequence encodes CAISESPSGSFSYNEQFF.

This clonotype was counted ten times or more. V and J are TRBV4-2 and TRBJ2-2, with TRBD2 matching over 14 bases. Per germline, CDR1 LGHNA and CDR2 YNFKEQ. V trimming: 2 bases; J trimming: 0 bases; junction bases outside the gene matches: 11. The CDR3 has 21 amino acids. This CDR3 reads CASSQILPGLAGEANTGELFF. DNA for the CDR3: TGTGCCAGCAGCCAAATATTACCGGGACTAGCGGGAGAGGCGAACACCGGGGAGCTGTTTTTT.

The table lists this clonotype with many counts. J is TRBJ1-4 and V is TRBV12-3 or TRBV12-4; D may be TRBD1 (5 bases). The length of the CDR3 is 15 residues. V shed 5 bases and J shed 0 bases, with 10 bases lying between them. In DNA, the CDR3 is TGTGCCAGCAGTACTACAGGAGCAACTAATGAAAAACTGTTTTTT. It encodes CASSTTGATNEKLFF.

The rearrangement joins TRBV29-1 to TRBJ2-3; a possible D gene is TRBD2 (5 bases). V lost 4 bases and J 2 bases, leaving 10 bases between the germline ends. Germline CDR1 and CDR2: SQVTM and ANQGSEA. The CDR3 loop spans 13 amino acids. The CDR3 DNA sequence: TGCAGCGTTGCCTTGGGAGTCACAGATACGCAGTATTTT. Translated, it gives CSVALGVTDTQYF.

The chain recombines TRBV4-2 with TRBJ2-3; D remains unclear. This CDR3 region has 14 residues. V dropped 1 base and J dropped 5 bases, with 10 bases sitting between them. Germline-derived CDR1 and CDR2 are LGHNA and YNFKEQ. Here the CDR3 DNA reads TGTGCCAGCAGCCAAGGGTCGGGCATAGATACGCAGTATTTT. It encodes CASSQGSGIDTQYF.

This clonotype has ten or more counts. V gene TRBV5-1 combines with J gene TRBJ1-2; D might be TRBD1 (5 bases). Trimming removed 0 bases from V and 2 bases from J, with 8 bases in between. The CDR3 has 14 amino acids. Germline CDR1 and CDR2: SGHRS and YFSETQ. For the CDR3, the DNA is TGCGCCAGCAGCTTGGACGGGGGGAACTATGGCTACACCTTC. This codes for CASSLDGGNYGYTF. Based on the CDR3 plus reference TRBV5-1 and TRBJ1-2, the full variable domain is KAGVTQTPRYLIKTRGQQVTLSCSPISGHRSVSWYQQTPGQGLQFLFEYFSETQRNKGNFPGRFSGRQFSNSRSEMNVSTLELGDSALYLCASSLDGGNYGYTFGSGTRLTVV.

This clonotype was observed many times. V and J are TRBV3-1 and TRBJ2-7; 10 bases map to TRBD2. The CDR3 contains 15 residues. Germline assignment: CDR1 LGHDT and CDR2 YNNKEL (reference sequence). The ends lost 1 base at V and 6 bases at J; junction bases unmatched: 6. CDR3 DNA sequence: TGTGCCAGCAGCCAAGGGTCCCTAGCGGGAGCCGAGCAGTACTTC. Translating gives CASSQGSLAGAEQYF.

The V call is TRBV12-3 or TRBV12-4, the J call TRBJ2-5; TRBD2 aligns across 7 bases. The CDR3 has 12 residues. V trimming: 11 bases; J trimming: 4 bases; junction bases outside the gene matches: 7. CDR3 sequence (DNA): TGTGCCGTACAGACTAGCTCAGAGACCCAGTACTTC. It encodes CAVQTSSETQYF.

This clonotype was detected a few times. The chain employs TRBV11-1 and TRBJ1-6, with 9 bases identical to TRBD1. From germline, CDR1 is SGHAT and CDR2 FQDESV (reference sequence). This CDR3 has 13 amino acids. With V trimmed by 6 bases and J by 10 bases, 4 bases remained unmatched. Here the CDR3 reads CASRGTGNSPLHF. CDR3 DNA: TGTGCCAGCAGGGGGACAGGGAACTCACCCCTCCACTTT.

This clonotype was seen ten or more times. The chain couples TRBV12-3 or TRBV12-4 to TRBJ1-5; weak D call: TRBD1 (5 bases). Trimming took 2 bases from V and 6 from J, leaving 8 bases between them. The CDR3 is made up of 13 amino acids. CDR3 protein: CASSLRDGQPQHF. The CDR3, as DNA: TGTGCCAGCAGTTTAAGGGACGGTCAGCCCCAGCATTTT.

There are many counts of this clonotype. This CDR3 is CSASYRDEQFF. CDR3 bases: TGCAGTGCTAGTTATCGGGATGAGCAGTTCTTC. This chain joins TRBV20-1 and TRBJ2-1; no clear D. The CDR3 spans 11 residues. Germline CDR1 reads DFQATT; CDR2 reads SNEGSKA (reference sequence). Trimming removed 3 bases from V and 8 bases from J, with 8 bases in between.

Many counts were recorded for this clonotype. The rearrangement joins TRBV6-2 or TRBV6-3 to TRBJ2-1; D remains ambiguous. This CDR3 has 13 amino acids. Germline assignment: CDR1 MNHEY and CDR2 SVGEGT. Trimming stripped 2 bases from V and 6 bases from J, with 8 bases between. For the CDR3, the DNA is TGTGCCAGCAGTTACGTGATTAGCAATGAGCAGTTCTTC. Translated, it gives CASSYVISNEQFF.

Many counts were recorded for this clonotype. The chain has TRBV29-1 and TRBJ1-1; D remains unclear. Germline V CDR1 and CDR2: SQVTM, ANQGSEA. Trimming removed 3 bases at V and 5 bases at J, with 16 bases between. The CDR3 has 14 amino acids. This CDR3 reads CSVDEVGGETEAFF. The CDR3 bases are TGCAGCGTTGATGAGGTGGGTGGGGAGACTGAAGCTTTCTTT.

The chain couples TRBV7-2 to TRBJ2-3; tentatively, D is TRBD2 (6 bases). The germline CDR1 and CDR2 sequences are SGHTA and FQGNSA. The CDR3 runs to 12 residues. Trimming removed 5 bases from V and 4 bases from J, with 7 bases in between. This CDR3 is CASSGRPDTQYF. The CDR3 coding sequence is TGTGCCAGCAGCGGGAGGCCAGATACGCAGTATTTT. The full variable domain, in which reference TRBV7-2 and TRBJ2-3 provide the parts outside the CDR3, is GAGVSQSPSNKVTEKGKDVELRCDPISGHTALYWYRQSLGQGLEFLIYFQGNSAPDKSGLPSDRFSAERTGGSVSTLTIQRTQQEDSAVYLCASSGRPDTQYFGPGTRLTVL.

This clonotype has only a few counts. The rearrangement uses TRBV10-3 and TRBJ2-1; weak D call: TRBD1 (5 bases). Trimming removed 6 bases at V and 10 bases at J, with 16 bases between. CDR1 and CDR2 from the germline V gene are ENHRY and SYGVKD. This CDR3 spans 13 amino acids. The CDR3 sequence: CAISPDYPGEQFF. CDR3 bases: TGTGCCATCAGCCCCGATTACCCAGGGGAGCAGTTCTTC.

This clonotype has more than one count but fewer than ten. This sequence joins TRBV20-1 and TRBJ2-2; 9 bases align to TRBD2. The trim removed 0 bases at V and 4 bases at J, leaving 3 bases unmatched. Germline lookup yields CDR1 DFQATT and CDR2 SNEGSKA (reference sequence). The CDR3 runs to 15 residues. Here the CDR3 reads CSARDLAGSTGELFF. Here the CDR3 DNA reads TGCAGTGCTAGAGACCTAGCGGGATCCACCGGGGAGCTGTTTTTT.

There are many counts of this clonotype. The rearrangement joins TRBV19 to TRBJ2-6; possible D gene TRBD2, 6 bases. From germline, CDR1 is LNHDA and CDR2 SQIVND (reference sequence). The CDR3 loop spans 17 amino acids. Trimming pared 5 bases from V and 0 bases from J, leaving 14 bases between. The CDR3 is CASSFSGSYSGANVLTF. The CDR3 DNA follows: TGTGCCAGTAGTTTTAGCGGTTCTTACTCTGGGGCCAACGTCCTGACTTTC. Filled out from reference TRBV19 and TRBJ2-6, the complete variable domain reads DGGITQSPKYLFRKEGQNVTLSCEQNLNHDAMYWYRQDPGQGLRLIYYSQIVNDFQKGDIAEGYSVSREKKESFPLTVTSAQKNPTAFYLCASSFSGSYSGANVLTFGAGSRLTVL.

At least ten counts were recorded for this clonotype. The CDR3 nucleotides read TGCGCCAGCAGTCCGGGACTGCCGAACACTGAAGCTTTCTTT. Its protein product is CASSPGLPNTEAFF. This sequence joins TRBV5-1 and TRBJ1-1; TRBD1 is a possible D gene (5 bases). With 5 bases removed from V and 1 base from J, the gap between germline ends came to 12 bases. Germline V gene sequence: CDR1 SGHRS, CDR2 YFSETQ. The CDR3 extends over 14 amino acids.

This clonotype has at least ten counts. The rearrangement uses TRBV12-3 or TRBV12-4 and TRBJ2-5; D ambiguous. Trimming pared 4 bases from V and 2 bases from J, leaving 8 bases between. This CDR3 region has 13 residues. DNA of the CDR3: TGTGCCAGCAGTTCCGGCAGACAAGAGACCCAGTACTTC. Its protein product is CASSSGRQETQYF.